These 29 T cell receptor beta chains came from one sample sequenced in a study of blood T cell repertoires in COVID-19. TCRdb keeps only in-frame clones here, not all; method: immunoSEQ multiplex PCR. The table records just over 150,000 clones, about 85% of them present only once. Sample: peripheral blood. These receptors all stem from a woman in her seventies with acute or convalescent COVID-19.

The chain links TRBV7-9 to TRBJ2-6; D might be TRBD1 (5 bases). The CDR3 is 17 amino acids. From germline, CDR1 is SEHNR and CDR2 FQNEAQ (reference sequence). V was cut by 0 bases and J by 4 bases, with 13 bases left in between. This chain's CDR3 is CASSLAGGAPGANVLTF. The CDR3 bases are TGTGCCAGCAGCTTAGCTGGTGGGGCGCCCGGGGCCAACGTCCTGACTTTC.

The J gene is TRBJ2-1, the V gene TRBV19; 8 bases map to TRBD1. The CDR3 totals 15 residues. V trimming: 3 bases; J trimming: 5 bases; junction bases outside the gene matches: 6. Germline loops: CDR1 LNHDA, CDR2 SQIVND (reference sequence). CDR3 DNA: TGTGCCAGTAGTATCGGACAGGGTATGCACAATGAGCAGTTCTTC. Translation gives CASSIGQGMHNEQFF.

The J gene is TRBJ1-5, the V gene TRBV7-2; 7 nucleotides align to TRBD1. CDR1 is SGHTA and CDR2 is FQGNSA in the germline V gene. This CDR3 contains 15 residues. With V trimmed by 5 bases and J by 6 bases, 10 bases remained unmatched. CDR3 loop: CASSTRDRAVQPQHF. The CDR3 DNA is TGTGCCAGCAGCACGAGAGACAGGGCTGTTCAGCCCCAGCATTTT.

The chain joins TRBV18 to TRBJ2-5; TRBD1 matches 7 bases. V dropped 3 bases and J dropped 5; count of bases not matched to a gene: 3. Germline assignment: CDR1 KGHSH and CDR2 LQKENI. This CDR3 comprises 13 residues. CDR3 protein: CASSPGQAETQYF. The CDR3 DNA reads TGTGCCAGCTCACCCGGACAGGCCGAGACCCAGTACTTC.

The genes are TRBV19 and TRBJ2-1; the D gene is possibly TRBD2 (5 bases). This CDR3 has 16 residues. The germline CDR1 and CDR2 sequences are LNHDA and SQIVND (reference sequence). Trimming took off 7 bases at V and 5 bases at J, with 21 bases between the two ends. The CDR3 spells CASTRRVRTRDNEQFF. CDR3 nucleotides: TGTGCCAGTACCCGAAGGGTCCGGACGAGGGACAATGAGCAGTTCTTC.

Written as DNA, the CDR3 is TGTGCCAGCAGTTTGGGCGGGGAAAAACTGTTTTTT. The encoded protein is CASSLGGEKLFF. J is TRBJ1-4 and V is TRBV28; D is unresolved. The V gene's germline CDR1 is MDHEN and CDR2 SYDVKM. The CDR3 has 12 residues. Trimming shortened V by 3 bases and J by 8 bases, and 7 bases separated the two germline ends. The full variable domain, in which reference TRBV28 and TRBJ1-4 provide the parts outside the CDR3, is DVKVTQSSRYLVKRTGEKVFLECVQDMDHENMFWYRQDPGLGLRLIYFSYDVKMKEKGDIPEGYSVSREKKERFSLILESASTNQTSMYLCASSLGGEKLFFGSGTQLSVL.

A single count supports this clone. The V gene is TRBV6-6, the J gene TRBJ2-2, with 7 bases that match TRBD1. The germline gives CDR1 MNHNY, CDR2 SVGAGI (reference sequence). V trimming: 7 bases; J trimming: 5 bases; junction bases outside the gene matches: 7. The CDR3 covers 14 residues. DNA for the CDR3: TGTGCCAGCAAATTCAACAGGGGAACCGGGGAGCTGTTTTTT. It specifies CASKFNRGTGELFF.

The V call is TRBV4-2, the J call TRBJ1-6; D unclear. Trimming left V 1 base short and J 14 bases short, with 6 bases between. Germline loops: CDR1 LGHNA, CDR2 YNFKEQ. This CDR3 region has 11 residues. The chain's CDR3 is CASSQGEALHF. For the CDR3, the DNA is TGTGCCAGCAGCCAAGGAGAGGCCCTCCACTTT.

V gene TRBV7-2 combines with J gene TRBJ1-3; D is undetermined. Trimming shortened V by 5 bases and J by 1 base, and 15 bases separated the two germline ends. The CDR3 totals 16 residues. Germline lookup yields CDR1 SGHTA and CDR2 FQGNSA. CDR3 bases: TGTGCCAGCAGCCGCCGTCAGATCGGGTCTGGAAACACCATATATTTT. It translates to CASSRRQIGSGNTIYF.

V usage is TRBV6-5 and J usage is TRBJ2-5, with a weak D call TRBD2 (6 bases). The germline V and J ends were trimmed by 11 bases and 9 bases, with 28 bases remaining between them. There are 15 residues in the CDR3. CDR1 and CDR2 from the germline V gene are MNHEY and SVGAGI. CDR3 amino acids: CAGITSPALMEAQYF. The CDR3 DNA reads as TGTGCCGGAATTACTAGCCCCGCGTTAATGGAGGCCCAGTACTTC.

This clone was seen a handful of times. This sequence joins TRBV7-8 and TRBJ2-2; 12 bases line up with TRBD2. Trimming removed 5 bases from V and 6 bases from J; junction bases left unmatched: 7. Germline lookup yields CDR1 SGHVS and CDR2 FQNEAQ. This CDR3 has 16 amino acids. The DNA of the CDR3 is TGTGCCAGCAGCCGCACTAGCGGGGGGTTCCCCGGGGAGCTGTTTTTT. The encoded protein is CASSRTSGGFPGELFF.

V and J are TRBV7-2 and TRBJ1-3; D is uncertain. The germline V gene has CDR1 SGHTA and CDR2 FQGNSA. CDR3 length: 13 residues. Trimming pared 1 base from V and 4 bases from J, leaving 5 bases between. Here the CDR3 reads CASSLGQGNTIYF. The CDR3 nucleotides read TGTGCCAGCAGCTTAGGGCAAGGAAACACCATATATTTT.

The V gene is TRBV27, the J gene TRBJ1-2; 10 bases map to TRBD1. V trimming: 2 bases; J trimming: 6 bases; junction bases outside the gene matches: 9. The CDR3 sequence is 16 residues long. Looked up from germline, CDR1 is MNHEY and CDR2 is SMNVEV (reference sequence). In nucleotides, the CDR3 is TGTGCCAGCAGTTTAGACTACCGGGACAGGGGCAATGGCTACACCTTC. This codes for CASSLDYRDRGNGYTF.

The chain recombines TRBV10-2 with TRBJ2-7; 7 nucleotides line up with TRBD1. This CDR3 has 13 residues. Germline CDR1 and CDR2: WSHSY and SAAADI. After removal of 8 bases from V and 0 bases from J, the junction contained 4 bases not matched to a gene. The CDR3 DNA reads as TGCGCCAGCTGGACAGGTCCCTCCTACGAGCAGTACTTC. Protein product: CASWTGPSYEQYF.

This clone appeared a single time. Written as DNA, the CDR3 is TGTGCCAGCAGGCAGACAGAGAAGGTGCCCACTGAAGCTTTCTTT. Its translation: CASRQTEKVPTEAFF. This chain connects TRBV2 to TRBJ1-1; weak D call: TRBD1 (5 bases). Germline values: CDR1 SNHLY, CDR2 FYNNEI. The CDR3 is 15 residues long. V was clipped by 6 bases and J by 4 bases, with 18 bases between them.

The rearrangement joins TRBV7-2 to TRBJ2-2; TRBD2 matches 13 bases. Germline CDR1 reads SGHTA; CDR2 reads FQGNSA. This CDR3 region has 17 residues. V trimming: 4 bases; J trimming: 6 bases; junction bases outside the gene matches: 8. The CDR3 loop is CASSSRRLAGGSGELFF. In DNA form, the CDR3 reads TGTGCCAGCAGCTCCCGACGACTAGCGGGGGGATCCGGGGAGCTGTTTTTT.

This sequence joins TRBV21-1 and TRBJ1-1; the table's TRBD1 call for D was not verified on the DNA. TRBV21-1 is an annotated pseudogene. The CDR3 sequence is 14 residues long. The CDR3 is CASSKGQGFTEAFF. CDR3 in DNA: TGTGCCAGCAGCAAAGGACAGGGGTTCACTGAAGCTTTCTTT.

V gene TRBV2 combines with J gene TRBJ2-7, with 7 positions matching TRBD1. V lost 8 bases, J lost 5 bases, and 6 bases stayed unmatched. Germline CDR1 reads SNHLY; CDR2 reads FYNNEI. This CDR3 region has 12 residues. The CDR3 DNA reads as TGTGCCAGCCGACAGGGTTTACACGAGCAGTACTTC. Translated: CASRQGLHEQYF.

This clone showed up just a few times. This chain joins TRBV28 and TRBJ1-5; TRBD1 might be the D (5 bases). The CDR3 length is 17 residues. Looked up from germline, CDR1 is MDHEN and CDR2 is SYDVKM. Trimming stripped 6 bases from V and 4 bases from J, with 22 bases between. The CDR3 reads CASSPLRVPGENQPQHF. The CDR3 DNA sequence: TGTGCCAGCAGCCCCTTAAGGGTGCCGGGGGAGAATCAGCCCCAGCATTTT.

About this clone: The junction differs from germline at one of its ends, possibly a read error. The chain couples TRBV7-7 to TRBJ2-2, with TRBD1 identical over 8 bases. This CDR3 spans 13 amino acids. Germline V CDR1 and CDR2: SSHAT, FNYEAQ (reference sequence). CDR3 in DNA: TGTGCTAGCAGCCAGGGGGCACAAGGGGAGCTGTTTTTT. Protein sequence: CASSQGAQGELFF. The full variable domain, its missing parts supplied by reference TRBV7-7 and TRBJ2-2, is GAGVSQSPRYKVTKRGQDVTLRCDPISSHATLYWYQQALGQGPEFLTYFNYEAQPDKSGLPSDRFSAERPEGSISTLTIQRTEQRDSAMYRCASSQGAQGELFFGEGSRLTVL.

This clone is a singleton in its sample. V usage is TRBV28 and J usage is TRBJ2-1; 9 bases match TRBD2. J lost 12 bases, V lost 8 bases, and 17 bases had no gene match. The CDR3 spans 15 residues. The germline gives CDR1 MDHEN, CDR2 SYDVKM. CDR3 region: CASSPGASGTRAQFF. Written as DNA, the CDR3 is TGTGCCAGCTCACCGGGGGCTAGCGGGACACGAGCGCAGTTCTTC.

The chain joins TRBV29-1 to TRBJ1-2; no clear D. The CDR3 runs to 14 residues. The ends were cut back, 7 bases at V and 6 bases at J, with 21 bases in the middle. Germline V gene lookup returns CDR1 SQVTM and CDR2 ANQGSEA. This CDR3 is CSGLGRGKIDGYTF. The CDR3 DNA reads TGCAGCGGACTCGGGCGGGGAAAGATAGATGGCTACACCTTC.

The chain carries TRBV7-2 and TRBJ1-1; TRBD1 agrees at 7 bases. The CDR3 length is 14 residues. Germline V lookup: CDR1 SGHTA, CDR2 FQGNSA. V lost 1 base, J lost 4 bases, and 3 bases stayed unmatched. The CDR3 nucleotides are TGTGCCAGCAGCTTAGAACCAGGGGGCACTGAAGCTTTCTTT. This sequence encodes CASSLEPGGTEAFF.

This chain connects TRBV3-1 (or the pseudogene TRBV3-2) to TRBJ2-2; TRBD2 matches at 16 bases. This CDR3 is 19 amino acids long. CDR1 and CDR2 from the germline V gene are LGHDT and YNNKEL (reference sequence). V was clipped by 4 bases and J by 5 bases; unmatched bases: 10. The CDR3 region is CASSRSGTSGGVRTGELFF. The CDR3 DNA reads as TGTGCCAGCAGCCGATCCGGGACTAGCGGGGGGGTAAGGACCGGGGAGCTGTTTTTT.

The chain employs TRBV28 and TRBJ1-4; TRBD1 agrees at 9 bases. J was trimmed by 7 bases and V by 6 bases; bases with no gene match: 21. CDR3 length equals 19 residues. CDR1 is MDHEN, CDR2 SYDVKM, per germline. The CDR3 coding sequence is TGTGCCAGCAGCCAACTGATTACAGGGGGCGGCGGCCAGGGTGAAAAACTGTTTTTT. It encodes CASSQLITGGGGQGEKLFF.

This chain connects TRBV2 to TRBJ1-2; no definite D call. The CDR3 contains 11 residues. Germline V gene data show CDR1 as SNHLY and CDR2 as FYNNEI. Trimming stripped 6 bases from V and 8 bases from J, with 10 bases between. CDR3 coding DNA: TGTGCCAGCAGAACAAGTCTGGGCTACACCTTC. The encoded protein is CASRTSLGYTF. Full variable domain (missing parts from reference TRBV2 and TRBJ1-2): EPEVTQTPSHQVTQMGQEVILRCVPISNHLYFYWYRQILGQKVEFLVSFYNNEISEKSEIFDDQFSVERPDGSNFTLKIRSTKLEDSAMYFCASRTSLGYTFGSGTRLTVV.

This sequence joins TRBV7-9 and TRBJ2-1, with D possibly TRBD2 on 6 matching bases. Trimming shortened V by 5 bases and J by 5 bases, and 28 bases separated the two germline ends. The CDR3 is made up of 19 amino acids. CDR1 and CDR2 from the germline V gene are SEHNR and FQNEAQ (reference sequence). In DNA, the CDR3 is TGTGCCAGCAGCCCTCGAGGAGCGGGCTATGGCCTCCCCGACAATGAGCAGTTCTTC. It codes for CASSPRGAGYGLPDNEQFF.

The rearrangement uses TRBV7-2 and TRBJ2-7; D is possibly TRBD2 (6 bases). CDR3 length: 14 amino acids. Germline values: CDR1 SGHTA, CDR2 FQGNSA. Trimming left V 0 bases short and J 3 bases short, with 9 bases between. CDR3 sequence reads: CASSLAVGGYEQYV. The CDR3 DNA sequence: TGTGCCAGCAGCTTAGCTGTGGGGGGCTACGAGCAGTACGTC.

This clone was seen a handful of times. The chain couples TRBV15 to TRBJ1-3, with 9 bases that match TRBD1. Germline V gene data show CDR1 as LNHNV and CDR2 as YYDKDF (reference sequence). CDR3 length: 16 amino acids. V dropped 2 bases and J dropped 4; count of bases not matched to a gene: 6. The CDR3 loop reads CATSRQTGGFGNTIYF. DNA of the CDR3: TGTGCCACCAGCAGACAAACAGGGGGCTTCGGAAACACCATATATTTT. Full variable domain (rest looked up from reference TRBV15 and TRBJ1-3): DAMVIQNPRYQVTQFGKPVTLSCSQTLNHNVMYWYQQKSSQAPKLLFHYYDKDFNNEADTPDNFQSRRPNTSFCFLDIRSPGLGDTAMYLCATSRQTGGFGNTIYFGEGSWLTVV.